This TCR beta chain was retrieved from a study of blood T cells in healthy people across ages. The V end was cut by 5 bases, the J end by 7 bases, with 8 bases between. CDR3 size: 11 residues. In germline, CDR1 is ENHRY, CDR2 SYGVKD. This clonotype was seen only a few times. It was with a sample-barcoded 5' primer and a J-beta primer mix that a second PCR of about 7 to 12 cycles was run. TCRdb processed the 5' RACE reads anew with MiXCR; each CDR3 protein has one entry. The sample holds around 500,000 distinct CDR3 sequences, under 55% seen once. The receptor was isolated from a man aged 80 or over in good health. Sequences were obtained from blood. The gene calls are TRBV10-3 and TRBJ1-1; D may be TRBD1 (5 bases). DNA for the CDR3: TGTGCCATCAGTCTGGGGGATGAAGCTTTCTTT. This gives the protein CAISLGDEAFF.